This T cell receptor (beta chain) is drawn from a study of vaccination and CD4 T cells after COVID-19. Study-level background: In culture, cells were exposed to overlapping spike peptides from SARS-CoV-2, HCoV-NL63, HCoV-OC43 and HCoV-229E.

Trimming left V 2 bases short and J 9 bases short, with 16 bases between. This CDR3 is 14 amino acids long. Germline V gene lookup returns CDR1 MNHEY and CDR2 SMNVEV (reference sequence). In the case of this clonotype: Its antigen is unknown.

Stated treatment: roughly 10-day PBMC culture with coronavirus spike peptide pools or control peptides (ViraFEST assay). Cultured CD4+ T-cell DNA underwent Oncomine TCR Beta short-read sequencing. Cultured CD4+ T cells yielded the extracted genomic DNA. Each CDR3 protein is one row after TCRdb ran MiXCR on the PCR reads. The repertoire holds approximately 21,000 distinct CDR3 sequences, with approximately 50% as singletons. The chain has TRBV27 and TRBJ2-5, with D possibly matching TRBD1 (6 bases). Sequencing was carried out using cultured CD4+ T cells from blood. This receptor was taken from a human donor with COVID-19. The CDR3 sequence: CASSLQTPRGPQYF. The CDR3 DNA sequence: TGTGCCAGCAGTTTACAGACGCCCAGGGGTCCCCAGTACTTC.